Listed below are T cell receptor beta chains from one sample, sequenced in a study of cytomegalovirus exposure and HLA in healthy donors. Clones were read by immunoSEQ multiplex PCR, and TCRdb kept only the in-frame ones, dropping some. Of hundreds of thousands of clones in the sample, over 70% were seen once. Sample: PBMCs. The receptors come from a boy aged 2-9 years in good health and CMV-seronegative. The CDR3 runs from the conserved cysteine through the conserved F or W. Fields, in order: V gene, D gene, clone size, J gene, CDR3 protein, CDR3 DNA. A D gene is named only where the DNA matches it firmly. The size field is filled for only some rows; it gives once, few, many or a size class.

V gene: TRBV14; D gene: TRBD2; clone size: .; J gene: TRBJ2-1; CDR3 protein: CASSQGLGYNEQFF; CDR3 DNA: TGTGCCAGCAGCCAGGGACTAGGTTACAATGAGCAGTTCTTC
V gene: TRBV29-1; D gene: TRBD1; clone size: .; J gene: TRBJ2-5; CDR3 protein: CSVGQRMKETQYF; CDR3 DNA: TGCAGCGTGGGACAGAGAATGAAAGAGACCCAGTACTTC
V gene: TRBV10-2; D gene: TRBD2; clone size: .; J gene: TRBJ2-1; CDR3 protein: CASNRGGHYNEQFF; CDR3 DNA: TGCGCCAGCAACCGGGGGGGACACTACAATGAGCAGTTCTTC
V gene: TRBV2; D gene: TRBD1; clone size: .; J gene: TRBJ1-4; CDR3 protein: CASSIGGGRLNEKLFF; CDR3 DNA: TGTGCCAGCAGCATAGGAGGGGGCCGCCTGAATGAAAAACTGTTTTTT
V gene: TRBV6-5; D gene: TRBD2; clone size: once; J gene: TRBJ2-1; CDR3 protein: CATALAGGGEQFF; CDR3 DNA: TGTGCCACCGCACTAGCGGGGGGGGGTGAGCAGTTCTTC
V gene: TRBV12-2; D gene: .; clone size: .; J gene: TRBJ1-6; CDR3 protein: CASRLGVGQKRHNSPLHF; CDR3 DNA: TGTGCAAGTCGCTTAGGGGTAGGTCAGAAGAGGCATAATTCACCCCTCCACTTT
V gene: TRBV10-1; D gene: TRBD2; clone size: .; J gene: TRBJ2-2; CDR3 protein: CASSESVFSGDTGELFF; CDR3 DNA: TGCGCCAGCAGTGAGTCGGTTTTTAGCGGGGACACCGGGGAGCTGTTTTTT
V gene: TRBV6-1; D gene: .; clone size: .; J gene: TRBJ1-2; CDR3 protein: CASRPRIGIYGYTF; CDR3 DNA: TGTGCCAGCCGTCCCCGAATTGGCATCTATGGCTACACCTTC
V gene: TRBV9; D gene: .; clone size: .; J gene: TRBJ2-7; CDR3 protein: CASSVGGEQYF; CDR3 DNA: TGTGCCAGCAGCGTGGGAGGCGAGCAGTACTTC
V gene: TRBV27; D gene: .; clone size: .; J gene: TRBJ1-2; CDR3 protein: CASSFRVDNYGYTF; CDR3 DNA: TGTGCCAGCAGTTTCAGGGTCGATAACTATGGCTACACCTTC
V gene: TRBV6-1; D gene: TRBD2; clone size: .; J gene: TRBJ2-3; CDR3 protein: CASWRGAGTDTQYF; CDR3 DNA: TGTGCCAGCTGGCGGGGGGCTGGTACAGATACGCAGTATTTT
V gene: TRBV7-9; D gene: .; clone size: .; J gene: TRBJ1-1; CDR3 protein: CASSLATEITEAFF; CDR3 DNA: TGTGCCAGCAGCTTAGCAACAGAAATCACTGAAGCTTTCTTT
V gene: TRBV30; D gene: .; clone size: .; J gene: TRBJ1-5; CDR3 protein: CAWREIHRSGQPQHF; CDR3 DNA: TGTGCCTGGAGAGAGATACACAGGTCGGGTCAGCCCCAGCATTTT
V gene: TRBV9; D gene: TRBD2; clone size: .; J gene: TRBJ2-7; CDR3 protein: CASSVVGTSFEQYF; CDR3 DNA: TGTGCCAGCAGCGTAGTCGGGACTAGCTTTGAGCAGTACTTC
V gene: TRBV2; D gene: .; clone size: few; J gene: TRBJ1-1; CDR3 protein: CASSDRVNTEAFF; CDR3 DNA: TGTGCCAGCAGTGACAGGGTCAACACTGAAGCTTTCTTT
V gene: TRBV2; D gene: .; clone size: .; J gene: TRBJ2-7; CDR3 protein: CASMWDTSYEQYF; CDR3 DNA: TGTGCCAGCATGTGGGACACCTCCTACGAGCAGTACTTC
V gene: TRBV11-2; D gene: TRBD1; clone size: .; J gene: TRBJ1-2; CDR3 protein: CASSLTTGDYNGYTF; CDR3 DNA: TGTGCCAGCAGCTTAACTACAGGGGATTATAATGGCTACACCTTC
V gene: TRBV6-6; D gene: .; clone size: few; J gene: TRBJ1-4; CDR3 protein: CASSYNPGGGYEKLFF; CDR3 DNA: TGTGCCAGCAGTTACAACCCGGGCGGGGGATATGAAAAACTGTTTTTT
V gene: TRBV5-1; D gene: TRBD1; clone size: .; J gene: TRBJ2-1; CDR3 protein: CASRDSSYNEQFF; CDR3 DNA: TGCGCCAGTAGGGACAGCTCCTACAATGAGCAGTTCTTC
V gene: TRBV10-2; D gene: .; clone size: .; J gene: TRBJ1-2; CDR3 protein: CASAEEEDYGYTF; CDR3 DNA: TGCGCCAGCGCCGAGGAGGAGGACTATGGCTACACCTTC
V gene: TRBV13; D gene: .; clone size: .; J gene: TRBJ2-1; CDR3 protein: CASSSIDTSSYNEQFF; CDR3 DNA: TGTGCCAGCAGCTCGATAGACACGAGCTCCTACAATGAGCAGTTCTTC
V gene: TRBV18; D gene: .; clone size: .; J gene: TRBJ2-7; CDR3 protein: CASSPATGRISEQYF; CDR3 DNA: TGTGCCAGCTCACCAGCCACAGGGCGGATAAGCGAGCAGTACTTC
V gene: TRBV11-1; D gene: .; clone size: once; J gene: TRBJ1-2; CDR3 protein: CASSLPGGSGGYTF; CDR3 DNA: TGTGCCAGCAGCTTGCCCGGGGGAAGTGGTGGCTACACCTTC
V gene: TRBV7-9; D gene: TRBD1; clone size: .; J gene: TRBJ1-2; CDR3 protein: CASSVRRGRIHTF; CDR3 DNA: TGTGCCAGCAGCGTTAGGAGGGGGCGCATCCACACCTTC
V gene: TRBV29-1; D gene: TRBD1; clone size: .; J gene: TRBJ2-7; CDR3 protein: CSVEVAGQGSYEQYF; CDR3 DNA: TGCAGCGTTGAAGTTGCGGGACAGGGGTCCTACGAGCAGTACTTC
V gene: TRBV30; D gene: TRBD1; clone size: .; J gene: TRBJ1-2; CDR3 protein: CAWSWTGPYGYTF; CDR3 DNA: TGTGCCTGGAGTTGGACAGGGCCTTATGGCTACACCTTC
V gene: TRBV4-1; D gene: .; clone size: .; J gene: TRBJ1-2; CDR3 protein: CASSQQDSSNYGYTF; CDR3 DNA: TGCGCCAGCAGCCAGCAGGACAGCAGTAACTATGGCTACACCTTC
V gene: TRBV19; D gene: TRBD1; clone size: .; J gene: TRBJ2-7; CDR3 protein: CASSITDRGYEQYF; CDR3 DNA: TGTGCCAGTAGTATCACGGACAGGGGCTACGAGCAGTACTTC
V gene: TRBV2; D gene: TRBD1; clone size: .; J gene: TRBJ1-4; CDR3 protein: CASSQDRGRRELFF; CDR3 DNA: TGTGCCAGCAGCCAGGACAGGGGGCGTCGGGAACTGTTTTTT
V gene: TRBV11-2; D gene: .; clone size: .; J gene: TRBJ2-1; CDR3 protein: CASSLEVAVYNEQFF; CDR3 DNA: TGTGCCAGCAGCTTAGAGGTAGCTGTTTACAATGAGCAGTTCTTC
V gene: TRBV19; D gene: .; clone size: .; J gene: TRBJ1-5; CDR3 protein: CASSIKGRVRNQPQHF; CDR3 DNA: TGTGCCAGTAGTATTAAGGGCAGGGTGCGCAATCAGCCCCAGCATTTT
V gene: TRBV5-3; D gene: TRBD1; clone size: .; J gene: TRBJ1-1; CDR3 protein: CARSRTGTGYTEAFF; CDR3 DNA: TGTGCCAGAAGCCGAACCGGGACAGGGTATACTGAAGCTTTCTTT
V gene: TRBV5-1; D gene: TRBD1; clone size: .; J gene: TRBJ1-2; CDR3 protein: CASSQQTGQGSREGYTF; CDR3 DNA: TGCGCCAGCAGCCAGCAAACGGGACAGGGGTCCCGGGAGGGCTACACCTTC
V gene: TRBV5-8; D gene: .; clone size: once; J gene: TRBJ1-1; CDR3 protein: CASSLSRDTEAFF; CDR3 DNA: TGTGCCAGCAGCTTAAGCAGGGATACTGAAGCTTTCTTT
V gene: TRBV19; D gene: TRBD2; clone size: .; J gene: TRBJ2-1; CDR3 protein: CASSIRGGNEQFF; CDR3 DNA: TGTGCCAGTAGTATTCGGGGGGGGAATGAGCAGTTCTTC
V gene: TRBV9; D gene: TRBD2; clone size: few; J gene: TRBJ2-2; CDR3 protein: CASQETSGGGTGELFF; CDR3 DNA: TGTGCCAGCCAGGAAACTAGCGGGGGGGGCACCGGGGAGCTGTTTTTT
V gene: TRBV4-2; D gene: TRBD2; clone size: .; J gene: TRBJ2-5; CDR3 protein: CASSQKRTSGRVQETQYF; CDR3 DNA: TGTGCCAGCAGCCAAAAGCGGACTAGCGGGAGGGTCCAAGAGACCCAGTACTTC
V gene: TRBV6-6; D gene: TRBD2; clone size: .; J gene: TRBJ2-1; CDR3 protein: CASIPPTSGDNEQFF; CDR3 DNA: TGTGCCAGCATCCCTCCGACGAGCGGGGACAATGAGCAGTTCTTC
V gene: TRBV30; D gene: TRBD1; clone size: .; J gene: TRBJ1-3; CDR3 protein: CALDRATGNTIYF; CDR3 DNA: TGTGCCCTCGACAGGGCGACTGGAAACACCATATATTTT
V gene: TRBV7-9; D gene: .; clone size: .; J gene: TRBJ1-2; CDR3 protein: CASSLPGDTGYTF; CDR3 DNA: TGTGCCAGCAGCTTACCGGGGGATACTGGCTACACCTTC